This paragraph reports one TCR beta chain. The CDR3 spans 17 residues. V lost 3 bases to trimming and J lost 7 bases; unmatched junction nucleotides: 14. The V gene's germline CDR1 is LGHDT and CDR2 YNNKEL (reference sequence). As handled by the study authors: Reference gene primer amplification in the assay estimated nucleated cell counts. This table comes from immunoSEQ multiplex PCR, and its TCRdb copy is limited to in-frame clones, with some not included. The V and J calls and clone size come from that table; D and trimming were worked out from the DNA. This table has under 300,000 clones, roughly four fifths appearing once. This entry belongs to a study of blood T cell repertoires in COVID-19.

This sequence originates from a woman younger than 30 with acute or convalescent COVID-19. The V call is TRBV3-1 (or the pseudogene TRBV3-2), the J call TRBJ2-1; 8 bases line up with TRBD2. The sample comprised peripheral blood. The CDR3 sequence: CASSQKGRLAGVNEQFF. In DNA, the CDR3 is TGTGCCAGCAGCCAGAAGGGTAGGCTAGCGGGTGTTAATGAGCAGTTCTTC.